This TCR beta chain is drawn from a study of OX40 agonist ivuxolimab in advanced cancers. The CDR3 spans 13 residues. Trimming took 7 bases from V and 0 from J; bases not matched to a gene: 5. From germline, CDR1 is SQVTM and CDR2 ANQGSEA. The table came from immunoSEQ multiplex PCR; TCRdb's copy has only in-frame clones and leaves some out. The repertoire includes 50,000 or so clones, around 85% of them detected once, and 5.5% to 7% sits in the top ten. J is TRBJ1-1 and V is TRBV29-1, with 7 positions matching TRBD1. The receptor was derived from an adult with an advanced solid tumor such as melanoma, head and neck, liver or kidney cancer. The specimen comprised CD4+ or CD8+ T cells sorted from blood, sampled in a trial of the OX40 agonist ivuxolimab. This CDR3 reads CSENRGMNTEAFF. CDR3 DNA sequence: TGCAGCGAGAACAGGGGAATGAACACTGAAGCTTTCTTT.